This T cell receptor (beta chain) originates from a study of cytomegalovirus exposure and HLA in healthy donors. Both 60 Vbeta primers and 13 Jbeta primers went into the PCR. Only in-frame clones appear in the TCRdb table, and some are missing; sequencing was by immunoSEQ multiplex PCR. The table records around 210,000 clones, roughly 81% of them present only once. Germline CDR1 SGHNT, CDR2 YYREEE (reference sequence). This CDR3 spans 14 amino acids. Trimming pared 4 bases from V and 1 base from J, leaving 8 bases between. This receptor was taken from a girl aged 2 to 9 in good health and CMV-seronegative. The rearrangement links TRBV5-4 to TRBJ2-2; TRBD1 might be the D (6 bases). The sequenced sample consisted of PBMCs. CDR3 DNA sequence: TGTGCCAGCAGCCTACAGGGGAACACCGGGGAGCTGTTTTTT. This codes for CASSLQGNTGELFF. Filled out from reference TRBV5-4 and TRBJ2-2, the complete variable domain reads ETGVTQSPTHLIKTRGQQVTLRCSSQSGHNTVSWYQQALGQGPQFIFQYYREEENGRGNFPPRFSGLQFPNYSSELNVNALELDDSALYLCASSLQGNTGELFFGEGSRLTVL.